The entry that follows covers one T cell receptor (beta chain) sequence. This entry is derived from a study of tumor-infiltrating lymphocytes in primary liver carcinoma. Researchers generated TCR beta cDNA from approximately 0.55 ug of total RNA, relying on a constant-region primer. Investigators got TCR beta libraries out of three nested multiplex PCR rounds, done with slightly modified ARM-PCR. Running around 9 cycles apiece, the first two PCR rounds relied on TRBV1-TRBV30 forward primers together with a C-beta reverse primer. TCRdb processed the multiplex PCR reads anew with MiXCR; each CDR3 protein has one entry. Of some 130,000 distinct CDR3 sequences in the sample, around 70% were seen once. V was pared by 6 bases and J by 10 bases, with 13 bases of the junction left unmatched. The CDR3 extends over 16 amino acids. Per germline, CDR1 MDHEN and CDR2 SYDVKM. The tissue used was unsorted bulk material of roughly 17-34 mg. RNA and DNA were co-extracted from it with the AllPrep DNA/RNA mini kit.

The sequencing sample was made of tumor-adjacent normal liver tissue. The chain recombines TRBV28 with TRBJ2-3; 13 nucleotides align to TRBD2. The TCR was taken from a woman aged 60 to 75 with primary liver carcinoma and hepatitis B virus infection. The CDR3 DNA reads as TGTGCCAGCAGCCTAACTAGCGGGAGGGCCTCGGATGCGCAGTATTTT. Its translation is CASSLTSGRASDAQYF.